Shown below are 8 T cell receptor beta chains from a single sample sequenced in a study of glioma-infiltrating T cells. The iRepertoire nested amplicon-rescue multiplex PCR amplified TCR alpha and beta CDR3s from RNA. Using its own MiXCR run on the multiplex PCR reads, TCRdb lists one record per CDR3 protein. Seen here are about 130,000 distinct CDR3 sequences, about 23% observed once, and the top ten hold roughly 15%. Material for sequencing was glioma tissue, nonneoplastic brain tissue, or PBMCs (not recorded which). Every receptor here comes from a human donor with low-grade glioma or glioblastoma, undergoing nonglioma brain surgery, or in good health (not recorded which).

The table lists this clonotype with many counts. V is TRBV28 and J is TRBJ1-1; D is unresolved. Trimming took 5 bases from V and 4 from J, leaving 14 bases between them. CDR1 MDHEN and CDR2 SYDVKM come from the germline V gene. The CDR3 runs to 14 residues. This chain's CDR3 is CASSPGPKGTEAFF. CDR3 in DNA: TGTGCCAGCAGTCCCGGTCCCAAGGGCACTGAAGCTTTCTTT.

This clonotype was counted a few times. This sequence joins TRBV14 and TRBJ1-1; unclear D gene. CDR1 and CDR2 from the germline V gene are SGHDN and FVKESK. V lost 3 bases to trimming and J lost 1 base, with 6 bases between them. This CDR3 comprises 13 residues. Written as DNA, the CDR3 is TGTGCCAGCAGCCAGTACAGGAACACTGAAGCTTTCTTT. Translating it yields CASSQYRNTEAFF.

This clonotype was detected ten times or more. The chain recombines TRBV6-1 with TRBJ2-1; D not resolved. The CDR3 totals 14 residues. The germline V and J ends were trimmed by 5 bases and 6 bases, with 14 bases remaining between them. Germline CDR1 MNHNS, CDR2 SASEGT. The CDR3 region is CASSSRRPPNEQFF. Here the CDR3 DNA reads TGTGCCAGCAGTAGTCGGCGCCCCCCCAATGAGCAGTTCTTC.

The rearrangement links TRBV2 to TRBJ2-7, with 7 positions matching TRBD1. The germline V gene encodes CDR1 SNHLY and CDR2 FYNNEI. The CDR3 sequence is 13 residues long. V shed 5 bases, J shed 4 bases, and the junction held 5 bases outside the gene matches. The CDR3 loop reads CASSRGGRYEQYF. CDR3 in DNA: TGTGCCAGCAGTAGAGGGGGCCGGTACGAGCAGTACTTC.

This clonotype was observed at least ten times. V gene TRBV20-1 combines with J gene TRBJ2-7; 7 positions agree with TRBD2. The germline CDR1 and CDR2 sequences are DFQATT and SNEGSKA (reference sequence). The CDR3 contains 18 residues. After removal of 3 bases from V and 3 bases from J, the junction contained 20 bases not matched to a gene. Written as DNA, the CDR3 is TGCAGTGCTAGTAACTTCAGCGGGGATAACCCTGACGGCTACGAGCAGTACTTC. Translating gives CSASNFSGDNPDGYEQYF.

This clonotype showed up many times. CDR3 nucleotide sequence: TGCAGCCTGGGACCGCTTAACTATGGCTACACCTTC. This encodes CSLGPLNYGYTF. The chain couples TRBV20-1 to TRBJ1-2; D might be TRBD1 (5 bases). This CDR3 spans 12 amino acids. CDR1 and CDR2 (germline): DFQATT, SNEGSKA (reference sequence).

The table lists this clonotype with a few counts. This chain uses TRBV5-4 with TRBJ2-3; D is perhaps TRBD2 (5 bases). With 2 bases removed from V and 2 bases from J, the gap between germline ends came to 12 bases. This CDR3 spans 15 amino acids. CDR1 and CDR2 from the germline V gene are SGHNT and YYREEE (reference sequence). The CDR3 DNA sequence: TGTGCCAGCAGCTTAGGTCGGGGAACCACAGATACGCAGTATTTT. Protein sequence: CASSLGRGTTDTQYF.

The gene calls are TRBV10-3 and TRBJ1-1; D perhaps matches TRBD1 (5 bases). In germline, CDR1 is ENHRY, CDR2 SYGVKD. The V end was cut by 5 bases, the J end by 0 bases, with 10 bases between. CDR3 size: 14 residues. The CDR3: CAISPGSMNTEAFF. The CDR3 nucleotides are TGTGCCATCAGTCCAGGGTCTATGAACACTGAAGCTTTCTTT.